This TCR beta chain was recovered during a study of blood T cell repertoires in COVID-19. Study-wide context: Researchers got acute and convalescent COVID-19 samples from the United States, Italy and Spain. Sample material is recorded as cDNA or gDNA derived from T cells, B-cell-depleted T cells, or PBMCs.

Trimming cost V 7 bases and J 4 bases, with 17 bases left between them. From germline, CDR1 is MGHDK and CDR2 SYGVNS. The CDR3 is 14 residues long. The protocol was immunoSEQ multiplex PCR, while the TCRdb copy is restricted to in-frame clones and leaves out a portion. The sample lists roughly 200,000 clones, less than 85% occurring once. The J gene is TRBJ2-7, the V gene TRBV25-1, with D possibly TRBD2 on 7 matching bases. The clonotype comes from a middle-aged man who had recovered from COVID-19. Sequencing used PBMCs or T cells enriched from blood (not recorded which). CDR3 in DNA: TGTGCCAGCACTGAGGGGGGGCGCGGATACGAGCAGTACTTC. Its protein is CASTEGGRGYEQYF.